The 6 T cell receptor beta chains listed next were all sequenced from one sample in a study of shared clonotypes between healthy human individuals. Clones were read by immunoSEQ multiplex PCR, and TCRdb kept only the in-frame ones, dropping some. The table shows approximately 640,000 clones, with roughly 91% occurring only once. The material sequenced was memory CD8+ T cells from PBMCs. Subset specified: CD45RO+ cells pooled with CCR7-negative TemRA cells. The origin of the receptors is a young man in good health. Some clones in this sample may be carry-over from other donors' samples.

The chain recombines TRBV12-5 with TRBJ1-2; 11 bases are a match to TRBD1. The germline gives CDR1 LGHNT, CDR2 FRNRAP. The CDR3 spans 13 residues. Germline trimming cut 6 bases from V and 8 bases from J; bases unmatched to any gene: 5. The CDR3 region is CASGPWTGGGYTF. CDR3 nucleotides: TGTGCTAGTGGCCCCTGGACAGGGGGCGGCTACACCTTC.

A word on this clone: The identical CDR3 is also encoded by other nucleotide sequences in the sample. The chain is built from TRBV5-1 and TRBJ1-3, with 7 nucleotides matching TRBD1. The CDR3 sequence is 16 residues long. Looked up from germline, CDR1 is SGHRS and CDR2 is YFSETQ. V lost 0 bases and J lost 1; bases outside the gene matches: 4. The CDR3 sequence: CASSLDGTVSGNTIYF. CDR3 coding DNA: TGCGCCAGCAGCTTGGATGGGACAGTATCTGGAAACACCATATATTTT.

The chain has TRBV5-1 and TRBJ2-2; the D gene is possibly TRBD1 (6 bases). The V end was cut by 2 bases, the J end by 6 bases, with 14 bases between. Germline CDR1 and CDR2: SGHRS and YFSETQ. The CDR3 covers 15 residues. The CDR3 is CASSFGRGSPGELFF. DNA for the CDR3: TGCGCCAGCAGCTTCGGCAGGGGATCGCCCGGGGAGCTGTTTTTT.

This chain joins TRBV11-2 and TRBJ1-1; no definite D call. Germline V CDR1 and CDR2: SGHAT, FQNNGV. The CDR3 has 15 amino acids. Trimming left V 4 bases short and J 0 bases short, with 12 bases between. This chain's CDR3 is CASSSFQSMNTEAFF. CDR3 bases: TGTGCCAGCAGCTCTTTTCAGAGCATGAACACTGAAGCTTTCTTT.

This clone appeared a few times. The chain has TRBV4-3 and TRBJ2-1; D not resolved. The germline gives CDR1 LGHNA, CDR2 YSLEER. Trimming took off 0 bases at V and 3 bases at J, with 9 bases between the two ends. This CDR3 region has 15 residues. The CDR3 DNA reads TGCGCCAGCAGCCAAGATCGGGCAGACTACAATGAGCAGTTCTTC. Protein product: CASSQDRADYNEQFF.

Of note for this clone: One end of the junction does not line up with germline, which may come from a read error. This rearrangement joins TRBV6-5 to TRBJ1-2; possible D gene TRBD1, 6 bases. The germline V gene has CDR1 MNHEY and CDR2 SVGAGI. The CDR3 is 16 amino acids. As DNA, the CDR3 is TGTGTCAGCAGTAACTCCGGGGGGGCCCTGAACTATGGCTACACCTTC. It translates to CVSSNSGGALNYGYTF.